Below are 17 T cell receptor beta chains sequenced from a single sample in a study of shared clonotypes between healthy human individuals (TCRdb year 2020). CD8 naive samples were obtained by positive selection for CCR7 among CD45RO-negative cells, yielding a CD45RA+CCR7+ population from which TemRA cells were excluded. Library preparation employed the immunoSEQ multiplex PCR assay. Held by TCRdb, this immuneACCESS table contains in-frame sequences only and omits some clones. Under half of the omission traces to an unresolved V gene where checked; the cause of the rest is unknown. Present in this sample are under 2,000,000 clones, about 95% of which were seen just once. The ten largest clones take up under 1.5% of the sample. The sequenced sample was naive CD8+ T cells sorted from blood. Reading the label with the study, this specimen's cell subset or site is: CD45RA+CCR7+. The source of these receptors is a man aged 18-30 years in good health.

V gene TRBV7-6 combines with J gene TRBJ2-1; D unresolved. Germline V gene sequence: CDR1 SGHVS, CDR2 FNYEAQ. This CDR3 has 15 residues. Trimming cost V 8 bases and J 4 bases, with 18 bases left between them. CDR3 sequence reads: CASSPPAHPYNEQFF. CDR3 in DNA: TGTGCCAGCTCCCCCCCGGCCCATCCTTACAATGAGCAGTTCTTC.

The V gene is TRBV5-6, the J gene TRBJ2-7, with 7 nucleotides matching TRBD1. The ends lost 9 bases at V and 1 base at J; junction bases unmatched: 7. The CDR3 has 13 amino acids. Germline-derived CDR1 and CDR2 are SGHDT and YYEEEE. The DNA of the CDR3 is TGTGCCACCGAATACAGGGGTTCCTACGAGCAGTACTTC. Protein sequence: CATEYRGSYEQYF.

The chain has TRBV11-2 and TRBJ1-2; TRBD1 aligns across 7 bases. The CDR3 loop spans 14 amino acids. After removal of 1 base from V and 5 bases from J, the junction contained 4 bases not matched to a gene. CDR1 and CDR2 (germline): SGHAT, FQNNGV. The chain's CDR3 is CASSLVTQGYGYTF. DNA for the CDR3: TGTGCCAGCAGCTTAGTGACACAGGGGTATGGCTACACCTTC. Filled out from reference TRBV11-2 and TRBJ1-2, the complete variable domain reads EAGVAQSPRYKIIEKRQSVAFWCNPISGHATLYWYQQILGQGPKLLIQFQNNGVVDDSQLPKDRFSAERLKGVDSTLKIQPAKLEDSAVYLCASSLVTQGYGYTFGSGTRLTVV.

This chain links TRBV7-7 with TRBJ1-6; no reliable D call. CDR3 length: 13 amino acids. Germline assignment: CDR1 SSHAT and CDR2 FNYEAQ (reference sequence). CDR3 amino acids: CASSDGVTSPLHF. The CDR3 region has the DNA TGTGCTAGCTCGGACGGTGTAACTTCACCCCTCCACTTT.

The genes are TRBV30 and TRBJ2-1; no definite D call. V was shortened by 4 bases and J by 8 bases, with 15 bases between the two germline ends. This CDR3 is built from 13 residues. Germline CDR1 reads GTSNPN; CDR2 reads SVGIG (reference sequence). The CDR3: CAWIEDLDDEQFF. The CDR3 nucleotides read TGTGCCTGGATTGAGGATCTAGACGATGAGCAGTTCTTC. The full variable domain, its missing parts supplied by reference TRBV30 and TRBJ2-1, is SQTIHQWPATLVQPVGSPLSLECTVEGTSNPNLYWYRQAAGRGLQLLFYSVGIGQISSEVPQNLSASRPQDRQFILSSKKLLLSDSGFYLCAWIEDLDDEQFFGPGTRLTVL.

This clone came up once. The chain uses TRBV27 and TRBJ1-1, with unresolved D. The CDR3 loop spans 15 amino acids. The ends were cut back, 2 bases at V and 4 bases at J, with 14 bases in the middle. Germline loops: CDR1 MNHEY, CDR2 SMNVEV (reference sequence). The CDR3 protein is CASSLITPAGTEAFF. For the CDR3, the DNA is TGTGCCAGCAGTTTAATTACGCCGGCGGGCACTGAAGCTTTCTTT.

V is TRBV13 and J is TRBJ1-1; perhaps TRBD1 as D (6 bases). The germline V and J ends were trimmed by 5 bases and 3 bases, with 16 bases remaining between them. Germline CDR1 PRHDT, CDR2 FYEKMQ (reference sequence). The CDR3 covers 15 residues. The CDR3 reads CASSPSPRGDTEAFF. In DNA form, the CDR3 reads TGTGCCAGCAGCCCCTCTCCTAGGGGGGACACTGAAGCTTTCTTT.

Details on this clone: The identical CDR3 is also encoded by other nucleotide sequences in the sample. CDR3 in amino acids: CASSLGSSSYEQYF. The CDR3 DNA sequence: TGTGCCAGCAGCTTAGGAAGCAGCTCCTACGAGCAGTACTTC. The rearrangement uses TRBV13 and TRBJ2-7; D is unresolved. Germline assignment: CDR1 PRHDT and CDR2 FYEKMQ (reference sequence). With 0 bases removed from V and 0 bases from J, the gap between germline ends came to 6 bases. The CDR3 runs to 14 residues.

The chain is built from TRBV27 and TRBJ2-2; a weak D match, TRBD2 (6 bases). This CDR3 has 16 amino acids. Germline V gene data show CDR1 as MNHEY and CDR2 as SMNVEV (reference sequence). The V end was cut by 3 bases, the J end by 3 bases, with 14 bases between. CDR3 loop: CASSLVGTQHTGELFF. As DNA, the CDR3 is TGTGCCAGCAGTTTGGTGGGGACTCAGCACACCGGGGAGCTGTTTTTT.

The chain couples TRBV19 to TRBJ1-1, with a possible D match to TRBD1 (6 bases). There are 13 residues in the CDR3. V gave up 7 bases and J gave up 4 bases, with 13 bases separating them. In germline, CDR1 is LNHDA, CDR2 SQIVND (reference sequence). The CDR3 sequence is CASITGGSTEAFF. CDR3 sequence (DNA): TGTGCCAGTATTACTGGGGGCTCCACTGAAGCTTTCTTT.

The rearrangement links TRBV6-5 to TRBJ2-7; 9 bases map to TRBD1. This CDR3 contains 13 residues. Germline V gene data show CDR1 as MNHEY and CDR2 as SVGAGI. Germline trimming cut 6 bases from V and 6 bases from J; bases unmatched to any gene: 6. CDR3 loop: CASRQTGGGEQYF. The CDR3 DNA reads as TGTGCCAGCAGACAGACAGGGGGTGGCGAGCAGTACTTC.

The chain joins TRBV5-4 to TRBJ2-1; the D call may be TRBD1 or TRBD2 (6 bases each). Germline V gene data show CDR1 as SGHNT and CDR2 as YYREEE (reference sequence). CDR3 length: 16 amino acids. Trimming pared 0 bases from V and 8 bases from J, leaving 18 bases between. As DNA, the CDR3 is TGTGCCAGCAGCTTGGGATTTGAACCCGGGGGCGATGAGCAGTTCTTC. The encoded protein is CASSLGFEPGGDEQFF.

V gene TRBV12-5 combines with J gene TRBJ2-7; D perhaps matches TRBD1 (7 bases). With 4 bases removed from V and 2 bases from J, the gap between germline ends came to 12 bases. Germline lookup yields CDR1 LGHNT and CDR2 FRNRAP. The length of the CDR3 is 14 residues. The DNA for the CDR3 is TGTGCTAGTGGTTCGGGGGACAGAACCTACGAGCAGTACTTC. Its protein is CASGSGDRTYEQYF.

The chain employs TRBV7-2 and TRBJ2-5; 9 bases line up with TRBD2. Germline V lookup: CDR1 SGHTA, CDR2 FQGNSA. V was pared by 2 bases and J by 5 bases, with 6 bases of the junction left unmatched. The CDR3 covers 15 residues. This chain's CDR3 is CASSLNSGGRETQYF. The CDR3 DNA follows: TGTGCCAGCAGCTTAAATAGCGGGGGTCGGGAGACCCAGTACTTC.

This CDR3 is CASSPAGGPGYNEQFF. The CDR3 DNA sequence: TGTGCCAGCAGCCCGGCGGGGGGGCCGGGGTACAATGAGCAGTTCTTC. The chain uses TRBV7-9 and TRBJ2-1; 9 nucleotides align to TRBD2. Looked up from germline, CDR1 is SEHNR and CDR2 is FQNEAQ (reference sequence). The CDR3 covers 16 residues. V was pared by 5 bases and J by 4 bases, with 9 bases of the junction left unmatched.

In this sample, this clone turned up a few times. CDR3 sequence (DNA): TGCGCCAGCAGAAAAGCCTACGAGCAGTACTTC. This gives the protein CASRKAYEQYF. The chain has TRBV10-1 and TRBJ2-7; D remains unclear. The CDR3 is 11 residues long. Deletions cut 6 bases from V and 2 bases from J, with 5 bases between. The germline V gene encodes CDR1 WNHNN and CDR2 SYGVQD (reference sequence).

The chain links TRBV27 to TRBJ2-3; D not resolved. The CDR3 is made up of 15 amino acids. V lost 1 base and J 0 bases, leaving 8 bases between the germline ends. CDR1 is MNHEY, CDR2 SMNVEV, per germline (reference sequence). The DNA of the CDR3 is TGTGCCAGCAGTTTATACGGCTCTAGCACAGATACGCAGTATTTT. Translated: CASSLYGSSTDTQYF.